This TCR beta chain was recovered during a study of T-cell memory formation after mild COVID-19. From 5'RACE with constant-segment primers came TCR alpha and TCR beta cDNA libraries that carried sample barcodes and UMIs. One entry per CDR3 protein results from TCRdb running MiXCR on the 5' RACE reads. This sample has about 300,000 distinct CDR3 sequences; roughly 19% occur once, and the top ten carry roughly 21%. This clonotype was recorded at least ten times. The ends lost 4 bases at V and 9 bases at J; junction bases unmatched: 9. Germline CDR1 and CDR2: LGHNA and YSLEER. CDR3 length equals 13 residues.

The TCR sequence derives from a man aged 18-30 years who had mild COVID-19 (a few samples of this study predate the infection). Cell type and time point are not known. The chain uses TRBV4-3 and TRBJ2-7; 7 bases fit TRBD1. Sequenced: PBMCs or a T cell subset sorted from them (not recorded which). The CDR3 sequence: CASSPNWDSLQYF. CDR3 DNA sequence: TGCGCCAGCAGCCCGAACTGGGACAGCCTGCAGTACTTC.